These 25 T cell receptor beta chains share one sample of origin, sequenced in a study of T cell responses to AZD1222 COVID-19 vaccine. Sequencing was performed with immunoSEQ multiplex PCR; in TCRdb, only in-frame clones are kept and a portion is missing. The sample comprises roughly 80,000 clones, approximately 86% of which are singletons, and more than 4.5% rests with the top ten. This material consisted of peripheral blood, taken on day 0 of MenACWY control vaccination. Receptor source: an adult in good health.

This chain joins TRBV19 and TRBJ2-7; TRBD2 aligns across 12 bases. CDR1 and CDR2 (germline): LNHDA, SQIVND (reference sequence). With 5 bases clipped from V and 0 bases from J, the junction kept 2 bases outside the gene matches. The CDR3 spans 15 residues. In nucleotides, the CDR3 is TGTGCCAGTAGTCAGACTAGCGGGAGCTCCTACGAGCAGTACTTC. Encoded protein: CASSQTSGSSYEQYF. The full variable domain, with the rest looked up from reference TRBV19 and TRBJ2-7, is DGGITQSPKYLFRKEGQNVTLSCEQNLNHDAMYWYRQDPGQGLRLIYYSQIVNDFQKGDIAEGYSVSREKKESFPLTVTSAQKNPTAFYLCASSQTSGSSYEQYFGPGTRLTVT.

V is TRBV4-1 and J is TRBJ1-1; no reliable D call. The germline V and J ends were trimmed by 1 base and 1 base, with 7 bases remaining between them. Germline V lookup: CDR1 MGHRA, CDR2 YSYEKL. The CDR3 has 14 amino acids. CDR3 in DNA: TGCGCCAGCAGCCAAGCATCAGAGAACACTGAAGCTTTCTTT. Residues: CASSQASENTEAFF.

This chain links TRBV10-3 with TRBJ1-1, with 8 bases matching TRBD1. Germline lookup yields CDR1 ENHRY and CDR2 SYGVKD. J gave up 2 bases and V 8 bases, and 4 bases lay outside the gene matches. The length of the CDR3 is 13 residues. The CDR3 loop is CAIGGTGNTEAFF. The CDR3 bases are TGTGCCATCGGGGGGACAGGAAACACTGAAGCTTTCTTT.

The V call is TRBV5-1, the J call TRBJ1-2; 7 positions agree with TRBD1. From germline, CDR1 is SGHRS and CDR2 YFSETQ. This CDR3 has 14 amino acids. V lost 0 bases and J lost 8; bases outside the gene matches: 7. CDR3 sequence: CASSLVQQGGGYTF. As DNA, the CDR3 is TGCGCCAGCAGCTTGGTCCAGCAGGGGGGAGGCTACACCTTC.

This clone has just one count. The V call is TRBV5-5, the J call TRBJ2-5; D is possibly TRBD1 or TRBD2 (6 bases each). The CDR3 is made up of 14 amino acids. Trimming shortened V by 0 bases and J by 5 bases, and 11 bases separated the two germline ends. In germline, CDR1 is SGHKS, CDR2 YYEKEE (reference sequence). The CDR3 loop reads CASSLGGGPETQYF. The CDR3 bases are TGTGCCAGCAGCTTGGGTGGGGGGCCTGAGACCCAGTACTTC.

The chain carries TRBV27 and TRBJ2-5, with 13 bases fitting TRBD2. V shed 5 bases, J shed 0 bases, and the junction held 6 bases outside the gene matches. CDR3 length equals 17 residues. Germline CDR1 MNHEY, CDR2 SMNVEV (reference sequence). The CDR3 here is CASSPTSGGVYQETQYF. DNA of the CDR3: TGTGCCAGCAGTCCAACTAGCGGGGGGGTGTACCAAGAGACCCAGTACTTC.

The CDR3, as DNA: TGCGCCAGCAGCTTGGTTTCGGGACAGGGAAAGAGGGTTAGCTATGGCTACACCTTC. Amino acids: CASSLVSGQGKRVSYGYTF. The chain has TRBV5-1 and TRBJ1-2; 9 bases are a match to TRBD1. After removal of 0 bases from V and 4 bases from J, the junction contained 16 bases not matched to a gene. In germline, CDR1 is SGHRS, CDR2 YFSETQ. The CDR3 contains 19 residues. The whole variable domain, filled in from reference TRBV5-1 and TRBJ1-2, reads KAGVTQTPRYLIKTRGQQVTLSCSPISGHRSVSWYQQTPGQGLQFLFEYFSETQRNKGNFPGRFSGRQFSNSRSEMNVSTLELGDSALYLCASSLVSGQGKRVSYGYTFGSGTRLTVV.

The rearrangement joins TRBV15 to TRBJ1-5; D may be TRBD1 (6 bases). The V gene lost 4 bases and the J gene lost 0 bases, with 7 bases spanning the gap. The germline CDR1 and CDR2 sequences are LNHNV and YYDKDF (reference sequence). This CDR3 is 14 amino acids long. The CDR3 here is CATSKQGSNQPQHF. CDR3 DNA sequence: TGTGCCACCAGCAAACAGGGTAGCAATCAGCCCCAGCATTTT.

The chain is built from TRBV10-3 and TRBJ1-5; a possible D gene is TRBD1 (5 bases). This CDR3 region has 17 residues. The germline V gene has CDR1 ENHRY and CDR2 SYGVKD. Trimming stripped 0 bases from V and 1 base from J, with 13 bases between. In nucleotides, the CDR3 is TGTGCCATCAGTGAGTCCCCCGGGACTGGGAGCAATCAGCCCCAGCATTTT. This gives the protein CAISESPGTGSNQPQHF.

As to this clone: The junction departs from the called germline gene at one end, perhaps through a read error. The rearrangement joins TRBV6-1 to TRBJ2-5; D is perhaps TRBD2 (5 bases). CDR1 and CDR2 from the germline V gene are MNHNS and SASEGT. The CDR3 loop spans 15 amino acids. The CDR3 nucleotides read TGTGCCAGCAGTCAAGCTCCGGGGAGAGAAGAGACCCAGTACTTC. It is translated as CASSQAPGREETQYF.

This clone was picked up one time. The chain uses TRBV5-1 and TRBJ1-2, with a possible D match to TRBD1 (6 bases). Deletions cut 2 bases from V and 3 bases from J, with 11 bases between. There are 14 residues in the CDR3. Germline V CDR1 and CDR2: SGHRS, YFSETQ. The CDR3 region is CASSLGGSDYGYTF. CDR3 in DNA: TGCGCCAGCAGCTTAGGGGGGTCCGACTATGGCTACACCTTC. The complete variable domain, with remaining parts taken from reference TRBV5-1 and TRBJ1-2, reads KAGVTQTPRYLIKTRGQQVTLSCSPISGHRSVSWYQQTPGQGLQFLFEYFSETQRNKGNFPGRFSGRQFSNSRSEMNVSTLELGDSALYLCASSLGGSDYGYTFGSGTRLTVV.

This clone was picked up one time. This chain links TRBV29-1 with TRBJ2-2, with D tentatively TRBD1 (6 bases). Between the trimmed V and J ends, which lost 5 bases and 6 bases, there was a span of 10 bases. The germline gives CDR1 SQVTM, CDR2 ANQGSEA. This CDR3 is 12 amino acids long. This CDR3 reads CSVTQGSGELFF. The DNA for the CDR3 is TGCAGCGTTACACAGGGCTCCGGGGAGCTGTTTTTT.

The V gene is TRBV6-2 or TRBV6-3, the J gene TRBJ1-5; D gene uncertain. The V and J ends lost 0 bases and 1 base respectively, with 10 bases between them. The length of the CDR3 is 16 residues. CDR1 and CDR2 (germline): MNHEY, SVGEGT. CDR3 sequence reads: CASSYSFALSNQPQHF. CDR3 bases: TGTGCCAGCAGTTACTCGTTTGCCCTCAGCAATCAGCCCCAGCATTTT.

This rearrangement joins TRBV6-5 to TRBJ2-7; tentative D call: TRBD1 (6 bases). CDR1 and CDR2 from the germline V gene are MNHEY and SVGAGI. The CDR3 has 14 residues. V shed 5 bases and J shed 2 bases, with 13 bases lying between them. Here the CDR3 DNA reads TGTGCCAGCAGTCACATCGGGGACACCTACGAGCAGTACTTC. Amino acids: CASSHIGDTYEQYF.

The chain is built from TRBV3-1 (or the pseudogene TRBV3-2) and TRBJ1-3; a weak D match, TRBD1 (6 bases). V shed 2 bases and J shed 0 bases, with 17 bases lying between them. Germline assignment: CDR1 LGHDT and CDR2 YNNKEL (reference sequence). There are 18 residues in the CDR3. CDR3 sequence reads: CASSQTDSFASSGNTIYF. DNA of the CDR3: TGTGCCAGCAGCCAAACGGACAGTTTCGCATCCTCTGGAAACACCATATATTTT.

The chain carries TRBV6-5 and TRBJ2-3; D could derive from TRBD1 or TRBD2 (5 bases each). The CDR3 covers 13 residues. V was pared by 8 bases and J by 3 bases, with 12 bases between. Germline V CDR1 and CDR2: MNHEY, SVGAGI. The CDR3 reads CASGKWGTDTQYF. CDR3 DNA: TGTGCCAGCGGGAAGTGGGGGACAGATACGCAGTATTTT.

V and J are TRBV7-9 and TRBJ2-1, with TRBD2 matching 12 bases. The CDR3 loop spans 15 amino acids. V shed 5 bases, J shed 2 bases, and the junction held 1 base outside the gene matches. Germline values: CDR1 SEHNR, CDR2 FQNEAQ (reference sequence). The chain's CDR3 is CASSRTSGAYNEQFF. CDR3 DNA sequence: TGTGCCAGCAGCCGGACTAGCGGGGCCTACAATGAGCAGTTCTTC.

In the case of this clone: This CDR3 is also generated by other DNA sequences in the sample. This chain joins TRBV7-9 and TRBJ1-4; D is unclear. The V end lost 0 bases, the J end lost 4 bases, and 3 bases lay between the germline ends. CDR3 size: 13 residues. The germline V gene encodes CDR1 SEHNR and CDR2 FQNEAQ (reference sequence). The CDR3 coding sequence is TGTGCCAGCAGCTTAGCCGGTAATGAAAAACTGTTTTTT. This sequence encodes CASSLAGNEKLFF.

A few counts support this clone. V usage is TRBV4-3 and J usage is TRBJ1-2; TRBD1 is a possible D gene (5 bases). V was clipped by 0 bases and J by 4 bases, with 12 bases between them. This CDR3 contains 15 residues. CDR1 and CDR2 from the germline V gene are LGHNA and YSLEER. CDR3 amino acids: CASSQDLGGVYGYTF. In DNA, the CDR3 is TGCGCCAGCAGCCAAGATCTCGGGGGGGTCTATGGCTACACCTTC.

The chain combines TRBV7-9 with TRBJ1-2; the match to TRBD1 covers 11 bases. This CDR3 is built from 19 residues. Germline-derived CDR1 and CDR2 are SEHNR and FQNEAQ (reference sequence). The trim removed 5 bases at V and 2 bases at J, leaving 16 bases unmatched. The CDR3 DNA reads as TGTGCCAGCAGCAATAGTAACCGGGACAGGGGGGTAGGGAACTATGGCTACACCTTC. As protein: CASSNSNRDRGVGNYGYTF.

This CDR3 is CASSYSRGANTEAFF. CDR3 DNA: TGTGCCAGCAGTTACTCTCGGGGGGCGAACACTGAAGCTTTCTTT. This chain joins TRBV6-5 and TRBJ1-1; TRBD1 might be the D (6 bases). Between the trimmed V and J ends, which lost 0 bases and 1 base, there was a span of 9 bases. The germline V gene has CDR1 MNHEY and CDR2 SVGAGI. The CDR3 runs to 15 residues.

This chain connects TRBV7-3 to TRBJ2-1; a possible D gene is TRBD2 (7 bases). From germline, CDR1 is SGHTA and CDR2 FQGTGA. V dropped 4 bases and J dropped 8 bases, with 24 bases sitting between them. The CDR3 runs to 17 residues. The CDR3 bases are TGTGCCAGCAGCTCGACCGCCTGGGGGGGGGCTAAGGATGAGCAGTTCTTC. Translated, it gives CASSSTAWGGAKDEQFF.

The rearrangement uses TRBV18 and TRBJ1-5, with D perhaps TRBD1 (5 bases). V was pared by 0 bases and J by 0 bases, with 6 bases between. CDR3 size: 15 residues. Germline CDR1 reads KGHSH; CDR2 reads LQKENI. As DNA, the CDR3 is TGTGCCAGCTCACCACCGGGGGTTAGCAATCAGCCCCAGCATTTT. Its translation: CASSPPGVSNQPQHF.

This CDR3 is CASSYYGGEAFF. The CDR3 region has the DNA TGTGCCAGCAGTTACTACGGGGGCGAAGCTTTCTTT. This chain links TRBV6-5 with TRBJ1-1, with D tentatively TRBD1 (6 bases). Germline values: CDR1 MNHEY, CDR2 SVGAGI. The CDR3 sequence is 12 residues long. With 1 base removed from V and 8 bases from J, the gap between germline ends came to 8 bases.

The chain joins TRBV18 to TRBJ1-6, with D uncertain. Germline V gene sequence: CDR1 KGHSH, CDR2 LQKENI. The CDR3 consists of 13 residues. The V end lost 8 bases, the J end lost 8 bases, and 13 bases lay between the germline ends. CDR3 sequence (DNA): TGTGCCAGCCGTCAGGAGGTGCATTCACCCCTCCACTTT. This encodes CASRQEVHSPLHF.